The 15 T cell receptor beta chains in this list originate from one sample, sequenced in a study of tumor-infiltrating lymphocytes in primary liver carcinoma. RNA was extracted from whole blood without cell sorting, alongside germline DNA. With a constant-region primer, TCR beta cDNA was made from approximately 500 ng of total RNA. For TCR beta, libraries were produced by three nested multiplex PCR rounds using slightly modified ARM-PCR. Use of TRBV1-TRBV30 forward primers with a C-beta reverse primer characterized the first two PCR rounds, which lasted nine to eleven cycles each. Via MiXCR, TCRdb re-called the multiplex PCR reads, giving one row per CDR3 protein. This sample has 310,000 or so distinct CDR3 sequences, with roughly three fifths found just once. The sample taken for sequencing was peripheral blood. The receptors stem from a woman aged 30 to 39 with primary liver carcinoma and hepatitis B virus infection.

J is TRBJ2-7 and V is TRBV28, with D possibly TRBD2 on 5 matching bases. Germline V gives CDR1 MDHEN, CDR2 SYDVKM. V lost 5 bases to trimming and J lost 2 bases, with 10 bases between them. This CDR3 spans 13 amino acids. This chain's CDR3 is CASSPGWPYEQYF. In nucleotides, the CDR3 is TGTGCCAGCAGTCCGGGGTGGCCCTACGAGCAGTACTTC.

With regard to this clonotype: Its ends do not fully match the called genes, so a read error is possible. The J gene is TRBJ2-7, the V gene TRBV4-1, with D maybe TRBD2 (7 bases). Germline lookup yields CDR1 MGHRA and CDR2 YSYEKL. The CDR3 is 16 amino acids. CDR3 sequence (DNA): TGCGCCAGTAGCCAAGGGGGGGTACGAACCGTCTACGAGCAGTACTTC. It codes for CASSQGGVRTVYEQYF.

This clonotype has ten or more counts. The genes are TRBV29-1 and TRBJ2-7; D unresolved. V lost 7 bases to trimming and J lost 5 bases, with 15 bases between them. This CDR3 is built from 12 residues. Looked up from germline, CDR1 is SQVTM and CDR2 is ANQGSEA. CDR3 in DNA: TGCAGCGCGGGTTGGGGTAATCACGAGCAGTACTTC. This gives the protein CSAGWGNHEQYF.

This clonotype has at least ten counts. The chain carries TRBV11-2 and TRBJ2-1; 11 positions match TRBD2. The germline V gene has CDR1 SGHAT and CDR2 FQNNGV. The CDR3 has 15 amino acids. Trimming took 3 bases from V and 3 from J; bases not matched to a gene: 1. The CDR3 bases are TGTGCCAGCAGCTTCGGGACTAGCGGCTACAATGAGCAGTTCTTC. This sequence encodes CASSFGTSGYNEQFF.

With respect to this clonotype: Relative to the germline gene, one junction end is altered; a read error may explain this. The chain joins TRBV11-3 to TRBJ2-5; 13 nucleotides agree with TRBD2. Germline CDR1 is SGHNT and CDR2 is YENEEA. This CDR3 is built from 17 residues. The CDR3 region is CASSFTTSGRPQETQYF. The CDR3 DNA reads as TGTGCCAGCAGCTTCACGACTAGCGGGAGGCCTCAAGAGACCCAATACTTC.

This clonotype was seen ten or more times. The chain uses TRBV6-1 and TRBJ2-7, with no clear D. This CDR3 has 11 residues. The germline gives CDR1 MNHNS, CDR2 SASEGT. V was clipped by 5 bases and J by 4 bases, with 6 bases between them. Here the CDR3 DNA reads TGTGCCAGCAGTAAGGGATACGAGCAGTACTTC. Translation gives CASSKGYEQYF.

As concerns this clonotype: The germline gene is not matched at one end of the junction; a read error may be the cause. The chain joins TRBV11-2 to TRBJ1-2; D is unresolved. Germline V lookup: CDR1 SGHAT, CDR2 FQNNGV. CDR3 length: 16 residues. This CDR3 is CAGSLNPQTVNYGYTF. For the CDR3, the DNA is TGTGCCGGCAGCTTAAATCCTCAGACTGTGAATTATGGCTACACCTTC.

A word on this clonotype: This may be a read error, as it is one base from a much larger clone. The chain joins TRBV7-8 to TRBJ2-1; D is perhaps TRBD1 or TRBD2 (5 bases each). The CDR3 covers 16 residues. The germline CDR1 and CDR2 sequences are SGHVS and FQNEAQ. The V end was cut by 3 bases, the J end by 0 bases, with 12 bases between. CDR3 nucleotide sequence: TGTGCCAGCAGCTTCGGGGCTTACAGCTCCTACAATGAGCAGTTCTTC. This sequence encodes CASSFGAYSSYNEQFF.

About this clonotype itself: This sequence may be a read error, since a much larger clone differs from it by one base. CDR3 sequence reads: CACRVRGPVRNIQYF. The CDR3 DNA reads as TGTGCCTGCAGGGTTAGGGGCCCGGTAAGAAACATTCAGTACTTC. The chain employs TRBV6-1 and TRBJ2-4, with D possibly TRBD1 on 5 matching bases. There are 15 residues in the CDR3. Germline CDR1 MNHNS, CDR2 SASEGT.

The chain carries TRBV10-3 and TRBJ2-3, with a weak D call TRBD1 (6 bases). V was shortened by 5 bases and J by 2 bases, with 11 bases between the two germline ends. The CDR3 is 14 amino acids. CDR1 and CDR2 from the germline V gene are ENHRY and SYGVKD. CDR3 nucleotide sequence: TGTGCCATCAGTCCGGGACACCTCACAGATACGCAGTATTTT. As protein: CAISPGHLTDTQYF.

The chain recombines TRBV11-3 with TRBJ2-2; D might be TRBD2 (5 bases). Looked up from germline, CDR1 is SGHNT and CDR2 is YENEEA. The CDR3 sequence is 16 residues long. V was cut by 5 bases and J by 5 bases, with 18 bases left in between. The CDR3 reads CASSRPGIEVTGELFF. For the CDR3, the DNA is TGTGCCAGCAGCAGACCCGGGATAGAGGTTACCGGGGAGCTGTTTTTT.

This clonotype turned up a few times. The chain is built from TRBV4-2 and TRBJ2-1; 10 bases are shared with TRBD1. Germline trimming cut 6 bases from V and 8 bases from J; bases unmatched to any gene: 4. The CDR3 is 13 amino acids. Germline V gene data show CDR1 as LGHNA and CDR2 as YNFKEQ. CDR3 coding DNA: TGTGCCAGCAGTTGGGACAGGGGCGATGAGCAGTTCTTC. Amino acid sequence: CASSWDRGDEQFF.

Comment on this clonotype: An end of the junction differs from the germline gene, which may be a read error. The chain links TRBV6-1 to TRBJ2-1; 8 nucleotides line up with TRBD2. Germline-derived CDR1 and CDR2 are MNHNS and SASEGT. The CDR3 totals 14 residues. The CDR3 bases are TGTACCAGCAGTGGCGGCTATGCGGGGGGCGGGCAGTTCTTC. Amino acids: CTSSGGYAGGGQFF.

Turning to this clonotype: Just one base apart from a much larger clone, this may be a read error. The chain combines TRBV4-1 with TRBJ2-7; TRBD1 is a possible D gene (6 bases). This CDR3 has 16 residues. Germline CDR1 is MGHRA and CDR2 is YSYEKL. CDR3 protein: CASSQEPQGHSCEQYF. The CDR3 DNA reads TGCGCCAGCAGCCAAGAGCCCCAGGGGCACTCCTGCGAGCAGTACTTC.

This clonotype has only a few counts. CDR3 coding DNA: TGTGCCAGCAGTGCGACTAGCGGGAGGAAATACGAGCAGTACTTC. Translation gives CASSATSGRKYEQYF. The chain has TRBV12-3 or TRBV12-4 and TRBJ2-7, with 13 bases identical to TRBD2. V gave up 5 bases and J gave up 4 bases; unmatched junction bases: 5. The CDR3 is 15 residues long.